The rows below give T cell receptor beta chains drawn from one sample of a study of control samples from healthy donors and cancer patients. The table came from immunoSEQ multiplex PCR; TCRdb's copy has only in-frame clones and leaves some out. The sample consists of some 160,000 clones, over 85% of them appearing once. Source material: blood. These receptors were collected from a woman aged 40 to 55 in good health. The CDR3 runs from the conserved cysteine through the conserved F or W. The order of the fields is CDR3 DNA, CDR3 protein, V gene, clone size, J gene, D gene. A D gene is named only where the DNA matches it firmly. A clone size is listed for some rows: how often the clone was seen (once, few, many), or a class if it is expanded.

TGTGCCAGCAGCGCCCGGGACAGCCTCACAGATACGCAGTATTTT	CASSARDSLTDTQYF	TRBV9	-	TRBJ2-3	TRBD1
TGCGCCAGCAGCCAAGGTGTCAACGGGAGGGCTCGCTCCTACGAGCAGTACTTC	CASSQGVNGRARSYEQYF	TRBV4-1	-	TRBJ2-7	TRBD2
TGCGCCAGCAGCTTACTCCCTGGGGTGGGGGTCGGCTACACCTTC	CASSLLPGVGVGYTF	TRBV5-1	-	TRBJ1-2	-
TGCGCCAGCAGCCTGACCAGGAGCTCTGGGGCCAACGTCCTGACTTTC	CASSLTRSSGANVLTF	TRBV4-3	once	TRBJ2-6	-
TGTGCCAGCAGTGCGACCGCTAACTATGGCTACACCTTC	CASSATANYGYTF	TRBV2	-	TRBJ1-2	-
TGTGCCAGCAGCTTACGAGGGTTTCCTGGGAGCACTGAAGCTTTCTTT	CASSLRGFPGSTEAFF	TRBV7-8	-	TRBJ1-1	-
TGTGCCAGTAGCCAGGGGGCAAACAATGAGCAGTTCTTC	CASSQGANNEQFF	TRBV19	-	TRBJ2-1	TRBD1
TGTGCCAGCAGCTTAGATCCAGGGTCAGGAAACACCATATATTTT	CASSLDPGSGNTIYF	TRBV7-2	once	TRBJ1-3	-
TGTGCCAGTAGTCGCTACCCGACAGGGGGCGTTCTCATTGGAAGCTCCTACGAGCAGTACTTC	CASSRYPTGGVLIGSSYEQYF	TRBV19	-	TRBJ2-7	TRBD1
TGTGCCAGCAGCCAAGTAGGGACTAGTAAGGACATTCAGTACTTC	CASSQVGTSKDIQYF	TRBV3-1/TRBV3-2	-	TRBJ2-4	TRBD2
TGCGCCAGCAGCTTGGTGGCAGGGGTCGGGGACACTGAAGCTTTCTTT	CASSLVAGVGDTEAFF	TRBV5-1	-	TRBJ1-1	-
TGTGCCAGCAGTGAGCTAGGTGTAAACAATGAGCAGTTCTTC	CASSELGVNNEQFF	TRBV2	once	TRBJ2-1	-